The source of this T cell receptor (beta chain) is a study of PD-L1 blockade in urothelial cancer. This clone was observed once. The authors spiked synthetic TCR analog templates into each PCR. Clones were sequenced by immunoSEQ multiplex PCR, and TCRdb holds only the in-frame ones, with some missing. The sample carries about 90,000 clones, over 80% recorded once. As to time point: peripheral blood 6 weeks after treatment start. Germline lookup yields CDR1 MNHNS and CDR2 SASEGT. This CDR3 is 15 amino acids long. V trimming: 9 bases; J trimming: 1 base; junction bases outside the gene matches: 7. Source: PBMCs, taken around atezolizumab (anti-PD-L1) treatment. The chain recombines TRBV6-1 with TRBJ1-5; 9 nucleotides match TRBD1. The sequence was collected from a man aged 70 or older with urothelial cancer. The CDR3 DNA reads TGTGCCAGTAAGGAGACAGGGGGGAGCAATCAGCCCCAGCATTTT. It yields the protein CASKETGGSNQPQHF.